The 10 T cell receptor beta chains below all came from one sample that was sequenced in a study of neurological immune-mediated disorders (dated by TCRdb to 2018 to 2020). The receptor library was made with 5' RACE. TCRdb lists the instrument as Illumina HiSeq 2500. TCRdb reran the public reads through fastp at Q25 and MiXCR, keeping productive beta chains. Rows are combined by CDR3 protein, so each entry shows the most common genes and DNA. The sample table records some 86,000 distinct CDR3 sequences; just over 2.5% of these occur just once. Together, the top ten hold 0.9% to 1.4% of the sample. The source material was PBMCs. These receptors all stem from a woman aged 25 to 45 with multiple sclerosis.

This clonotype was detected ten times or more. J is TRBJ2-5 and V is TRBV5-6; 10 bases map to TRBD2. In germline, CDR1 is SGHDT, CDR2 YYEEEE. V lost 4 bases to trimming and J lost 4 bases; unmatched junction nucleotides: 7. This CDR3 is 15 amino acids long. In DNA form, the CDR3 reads TGTGCCAGCAGCCGGTCTAGCGGGAGCCCAGAGACCCAGTACTTC. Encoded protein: CASSRSSGSPETQYF.

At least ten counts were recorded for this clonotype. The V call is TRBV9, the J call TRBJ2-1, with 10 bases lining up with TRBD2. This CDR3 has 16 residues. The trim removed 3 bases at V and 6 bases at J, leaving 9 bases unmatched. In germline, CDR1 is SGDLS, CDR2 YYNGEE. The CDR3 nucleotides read TGTGCCAGCAGCGGGCCCACAGCGGGAGGGCCCAATGAGCAGTTCTTC. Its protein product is CASSGPTAGGPNEQFF.

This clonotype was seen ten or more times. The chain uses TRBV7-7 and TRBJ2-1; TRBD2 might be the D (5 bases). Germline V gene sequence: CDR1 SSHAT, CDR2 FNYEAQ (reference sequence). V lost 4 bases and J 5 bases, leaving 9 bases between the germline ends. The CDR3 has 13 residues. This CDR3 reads CASSYGVDNEQFF. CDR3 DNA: TGTGCCAGCAGCTACGGGGTCGACAATGAGCAGTTCTTC. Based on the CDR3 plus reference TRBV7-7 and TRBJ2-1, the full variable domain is GAGVSQSPRYKVTKRGQDVTLRCDPISSHATLYWYQQALGQGPEFLTYFNYEAQPDKSGLPSDRFSAERPEGSISTLTIQRTEQRDSAMYRCASSYGVDNEQFFGPGTRLTVL.

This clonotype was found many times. CDR3 in amino acids: CASSAYNEQFF. CDR3 coding DNA: TGTGCCAGCAGCGCCTACAATGAGCAGTTCTTC. The J gene is TRBJ2-1, the V gene TRBV2, with no clear D. Germline V gives CDR1 SNHLY, CDR2 FYNNEI. V shed 6 bases and J shed 2 bases, with 2 bases lying between them. CDR3 length equals 11 residues.

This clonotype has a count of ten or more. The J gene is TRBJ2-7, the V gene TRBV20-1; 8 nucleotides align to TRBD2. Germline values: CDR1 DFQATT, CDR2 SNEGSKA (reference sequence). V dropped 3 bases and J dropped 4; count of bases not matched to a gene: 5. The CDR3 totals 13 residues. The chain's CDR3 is CSARTGGKYEQYF. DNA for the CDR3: TGCAGTGCTAGGACGGGAGGGAAGTACGAGCAGTACTTC.

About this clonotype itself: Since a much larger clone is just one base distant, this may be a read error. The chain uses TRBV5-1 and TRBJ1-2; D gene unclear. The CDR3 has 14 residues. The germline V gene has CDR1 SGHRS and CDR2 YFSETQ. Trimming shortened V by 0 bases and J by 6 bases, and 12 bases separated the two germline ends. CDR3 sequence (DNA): TGCGCCAGCAGCTTGGATAAGGTGCAGGATGGCTACACCTTC. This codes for CASSLDKVQDGYTF.

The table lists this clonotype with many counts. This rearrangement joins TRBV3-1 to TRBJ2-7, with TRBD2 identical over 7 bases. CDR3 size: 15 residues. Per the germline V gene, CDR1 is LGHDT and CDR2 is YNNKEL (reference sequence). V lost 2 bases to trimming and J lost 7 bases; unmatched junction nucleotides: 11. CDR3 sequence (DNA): TGTGCCAGCAGCCAACTGTGGGCGGAAGCGGGGGAGCAGTACTTC. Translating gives CASSQLWAEAGEQYF.

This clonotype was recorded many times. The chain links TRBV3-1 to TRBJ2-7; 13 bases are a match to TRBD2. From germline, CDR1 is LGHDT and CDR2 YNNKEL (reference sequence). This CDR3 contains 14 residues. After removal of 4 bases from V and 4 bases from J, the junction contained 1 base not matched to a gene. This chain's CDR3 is CASSLGLAGYEQYF. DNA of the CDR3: TGTGCCAGCAGCCTGGGACTAGCGGGGTACGAGCAGTACTTC.

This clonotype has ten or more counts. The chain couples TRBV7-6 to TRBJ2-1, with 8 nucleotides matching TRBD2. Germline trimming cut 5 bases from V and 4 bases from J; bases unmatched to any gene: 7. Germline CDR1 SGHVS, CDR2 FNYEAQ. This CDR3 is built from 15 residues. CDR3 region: CASSPSGSMYNEQFF. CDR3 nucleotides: TGTGCCAGCAGCCCCAGCGGGAGTATGTACAATGAGCAGTTCTTC.

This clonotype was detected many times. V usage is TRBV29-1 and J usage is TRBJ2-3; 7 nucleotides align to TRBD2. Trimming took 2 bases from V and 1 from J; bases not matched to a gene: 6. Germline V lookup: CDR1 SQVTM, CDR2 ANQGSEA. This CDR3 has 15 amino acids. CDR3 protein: CSVELAGVGTDTQYF. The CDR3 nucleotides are TGCAGCGTTGAACTTGCGGGAGTAGGCACAGATACGCAGTATTTT.